This T cell receptor (beta chain) was identified in a study of control samples from healthy donors and cancer patients. Germline assignment: CDR1 KGHSH and CDR2 LQKENI. V lost 2 bases, J lost 1 base, and 5 bases lay in between. The CDR3 runs to 13 residues. TCRdb's table, derived via immunoSEQ multiplex PCR, lists solely in-frame clones and lacks some. This sample yields some 100,000 clones, of which about 88% are seen a single time; roughly 1.2% belongs to the top ten. The source is a woman between 45 and 60 years old in good health. V usage is TRBV18 and J usage is TRBJ2-5; D uncertain. The specimen was blood. CDR3 region: CASSPGTQETQYF. In DNA, the CDR3 is TGTGCCAGCTCACCAGGCACCCAAGAGACCCAGTACTTC.